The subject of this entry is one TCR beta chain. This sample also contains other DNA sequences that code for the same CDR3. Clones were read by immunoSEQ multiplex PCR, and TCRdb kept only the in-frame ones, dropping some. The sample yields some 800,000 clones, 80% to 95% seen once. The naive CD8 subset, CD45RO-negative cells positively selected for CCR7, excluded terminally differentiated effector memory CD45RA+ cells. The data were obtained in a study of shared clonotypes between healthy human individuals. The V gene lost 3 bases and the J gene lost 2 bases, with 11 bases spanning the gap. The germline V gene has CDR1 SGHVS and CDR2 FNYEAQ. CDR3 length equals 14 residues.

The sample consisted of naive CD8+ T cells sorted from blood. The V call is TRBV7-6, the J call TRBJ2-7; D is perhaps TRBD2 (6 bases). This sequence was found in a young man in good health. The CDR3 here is CASSLGTGTYEQYF. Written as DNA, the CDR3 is TGTGCCAGCAGCTTGGGGACTGGAACCTACGAGCAGTACTTC.